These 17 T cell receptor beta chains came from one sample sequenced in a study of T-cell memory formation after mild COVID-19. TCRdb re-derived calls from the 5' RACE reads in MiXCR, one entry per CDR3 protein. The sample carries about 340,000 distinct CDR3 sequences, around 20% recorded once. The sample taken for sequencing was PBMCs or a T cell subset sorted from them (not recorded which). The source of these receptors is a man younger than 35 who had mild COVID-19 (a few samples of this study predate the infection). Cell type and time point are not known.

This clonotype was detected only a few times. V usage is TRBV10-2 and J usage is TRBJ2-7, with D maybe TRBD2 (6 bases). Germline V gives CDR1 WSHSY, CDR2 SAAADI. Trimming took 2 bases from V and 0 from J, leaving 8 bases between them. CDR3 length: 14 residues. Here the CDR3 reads CASSEGRSSYEQYV. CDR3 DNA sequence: TGCGCCAGCAGTGAGGGGAGGAGCTCCTACGAGCAGTACGTC.

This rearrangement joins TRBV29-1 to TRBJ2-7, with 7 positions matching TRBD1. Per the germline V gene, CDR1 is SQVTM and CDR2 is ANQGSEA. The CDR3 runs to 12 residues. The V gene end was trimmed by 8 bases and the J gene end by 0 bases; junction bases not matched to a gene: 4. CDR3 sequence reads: CSSRDSSYEQYF. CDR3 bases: TGCAGCTCCAGGGACAGCTCCTACGAGCAGTACTTC.

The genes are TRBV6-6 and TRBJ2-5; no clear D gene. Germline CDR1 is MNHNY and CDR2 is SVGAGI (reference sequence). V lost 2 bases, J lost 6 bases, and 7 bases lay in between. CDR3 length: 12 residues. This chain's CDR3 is CASSYGTQTQYF. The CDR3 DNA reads TGTGCCAGCAGTTACGGTACCCAGACCCAGTACTTC.

The CDR3 nucleotides read TGTGCCAGCATACGAAACAGGGTTGGGACAGATACGCAGTATTTT. Translating gives CASIRNRVGTDTQYF. The gene calls are TRBV7-9 and TRBJ2-3; D is perhaps TRBD1 (6 bases). Germline V gene lookup returns CDR1 SEHNR and CDR2 FQNEAQ (reference sequence). The CDR3 length is 15 residues. V lost 7 bases and J 3 bases, leaving 17 bases between the germline ends.

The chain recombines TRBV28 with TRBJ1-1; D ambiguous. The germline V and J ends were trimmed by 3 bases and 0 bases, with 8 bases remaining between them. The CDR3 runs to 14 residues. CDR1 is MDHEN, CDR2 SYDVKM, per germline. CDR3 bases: TGTGCCAGCAGTTTGGGCAGAATGAACACTGAAGCTTTCTTT. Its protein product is CASSLGRMNTEAFF.

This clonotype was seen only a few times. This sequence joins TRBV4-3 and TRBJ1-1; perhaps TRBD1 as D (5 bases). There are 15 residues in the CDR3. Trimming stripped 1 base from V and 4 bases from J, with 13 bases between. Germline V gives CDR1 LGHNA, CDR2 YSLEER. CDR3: CASSQGRGRATEAFF. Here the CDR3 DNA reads TGCGCCAGCAGCCAAGGCCGGGGCCGGGCCACTGAAGCTTTCTTT.

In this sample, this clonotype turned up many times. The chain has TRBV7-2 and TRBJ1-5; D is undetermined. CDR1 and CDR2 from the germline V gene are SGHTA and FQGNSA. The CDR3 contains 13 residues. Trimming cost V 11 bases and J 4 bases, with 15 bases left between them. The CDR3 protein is CAVSRGSNQPQHF. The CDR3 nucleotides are TGTGCCGTATCGCGCGGATCGAATCAGCCCCAGCATTTT.

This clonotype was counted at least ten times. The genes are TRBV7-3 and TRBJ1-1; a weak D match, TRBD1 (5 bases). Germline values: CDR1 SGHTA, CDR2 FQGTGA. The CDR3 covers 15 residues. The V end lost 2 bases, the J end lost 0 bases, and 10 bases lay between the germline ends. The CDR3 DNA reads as TGTGCCAGCAGCTTACAGGGCAGCATGAACACTGAAGCTTTCTTT. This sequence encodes CASSLQGSMNTEAFF. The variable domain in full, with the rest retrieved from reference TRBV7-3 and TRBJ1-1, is GAGVSQTPSNKVTEKGKYVELRCDPISGHTALYWYRQSLGQGPEFLIYFQGTGAADDSGLPNDRFFAVRPEGSVSTLKIQRTERGDSAVYLCASSLQGSMNTEAFFGQGTRLTVV.

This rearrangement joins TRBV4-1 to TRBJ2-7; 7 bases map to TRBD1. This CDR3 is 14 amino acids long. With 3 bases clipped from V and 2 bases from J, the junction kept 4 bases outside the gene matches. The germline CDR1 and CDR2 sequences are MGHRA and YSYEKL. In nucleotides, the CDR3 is TGCGCCAGCAGCCAGAACAGGGGCCCCTACGAGCAGTACTTC. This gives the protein CASSQNRGPYEQYF.

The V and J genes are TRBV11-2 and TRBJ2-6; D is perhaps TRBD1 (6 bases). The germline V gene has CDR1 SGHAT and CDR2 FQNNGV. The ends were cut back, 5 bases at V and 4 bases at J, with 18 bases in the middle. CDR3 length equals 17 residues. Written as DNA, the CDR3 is TGTGCCAGCAGCATAATGTACCAGGGGTCAGGGGCCAACGTCCTGACTTTC. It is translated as CASSIMYQGSGANVLTF.

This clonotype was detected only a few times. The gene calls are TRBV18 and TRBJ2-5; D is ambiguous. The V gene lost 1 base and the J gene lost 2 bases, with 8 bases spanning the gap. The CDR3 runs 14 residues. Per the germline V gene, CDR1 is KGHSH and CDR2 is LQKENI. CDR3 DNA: TGTGCCAGCTCACCACGGTCGGTTCAAGAGACCCAGTACTTC. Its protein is CASSPRSVQETQYF.

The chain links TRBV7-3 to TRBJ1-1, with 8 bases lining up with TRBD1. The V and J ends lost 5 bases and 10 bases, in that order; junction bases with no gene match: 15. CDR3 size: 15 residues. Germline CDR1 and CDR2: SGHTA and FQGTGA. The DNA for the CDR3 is TGTGCCAGCAGCCCGGCCGGACAGGGAAGGTCAGGAGCTTTCTTT. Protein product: CASSPAGQGRSGAFF.

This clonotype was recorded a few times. The CDR3 sequence is CASSNSGRSSGNTIYF. CDR3 coding DNA: TGTGCCAGCAGCAATTCCGGACGGAGCTCTGGAAACACCATATATTTT. This rearrangement joins TRBV5-4 to TRBJ1-3; D unclear. V lost 4 bases, J lost 0 bases, and 14 bases lay in between. From germline, CDR1 is SGHNT and CDR2 YYREEE (reference sequence). The CDR3 loop spans 16 amino acids. The full variable domain, in which reference TRBV5-4 and TRBJ1-3 provide the parts outside the CDR3, is ETGVTQSPTHLIKTRGQQVTLRCSSQSGHNTVSWYQQALGQGPQFIFQYYREEENGRGNFPPRFSGLQFPNYSSELNVNALELDDSALYLCASSNSGRSSGNTIYFGEGSWLTVV.

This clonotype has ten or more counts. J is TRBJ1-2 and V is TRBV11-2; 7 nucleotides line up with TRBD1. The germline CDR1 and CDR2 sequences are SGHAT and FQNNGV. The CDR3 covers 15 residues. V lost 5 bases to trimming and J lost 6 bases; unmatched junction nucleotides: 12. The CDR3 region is CASSPLDRAGDGYTF. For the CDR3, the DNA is TGTGCCAGCAGCCCCCTAGACAGGGCGGGGGATGGCTACACCTTC.

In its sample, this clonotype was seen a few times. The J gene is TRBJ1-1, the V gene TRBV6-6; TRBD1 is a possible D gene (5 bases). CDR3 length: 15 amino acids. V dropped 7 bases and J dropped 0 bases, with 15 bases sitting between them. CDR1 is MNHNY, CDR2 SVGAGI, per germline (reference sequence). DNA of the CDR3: TGTGCCAGCACCTTACCGGGCAGGGTGAACACTGAAGCTTTCTTT. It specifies CASTLPGRVNTEAFF.

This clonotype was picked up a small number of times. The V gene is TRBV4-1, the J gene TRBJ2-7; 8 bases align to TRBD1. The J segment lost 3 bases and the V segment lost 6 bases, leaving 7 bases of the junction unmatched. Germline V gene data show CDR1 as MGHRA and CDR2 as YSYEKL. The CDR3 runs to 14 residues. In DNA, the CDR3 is TGCGCCAGCAGTTCGTGGGACAGGAACTACGAGCAGTACTTC. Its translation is CASSSWDRNYEQYF.

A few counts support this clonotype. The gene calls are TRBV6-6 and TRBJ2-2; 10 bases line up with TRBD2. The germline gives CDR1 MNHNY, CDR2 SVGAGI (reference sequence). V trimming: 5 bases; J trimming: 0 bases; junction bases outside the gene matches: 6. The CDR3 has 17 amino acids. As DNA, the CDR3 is TGTGCCAGCAGTCTAGGACTAGCGGTTCCGAACACCGGGGAGCTGTTTTTT. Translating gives CASSLGLAVPNTGELFF.